The 25 T cell receptor beta chains given below trace back to one sample, sequenced in a study of metastatic and nonmetastatic thyroid tumors. No patient received treatment before thyroid surgery. From the PCR reads, TCRdb re-called clones with MiXCR. The data contain tens of thousands of clones, 15% to 20% of them singletons. Sequenced material: blood. These receptors all come from a male donor with papillary thyroid cancer or a benign thyroid nodule (not recorded which). Some clones in this sample may be carry-over from other donors' samples.

This clone was observed many times. The V and J genes are TRBV6-1 and TRBJ2-6; a possible D gene is TRBD1 (6 bases). The CDR3 totals 15 residues. Germline V gene sequence: CDR1 MNHNS, CDR2 SASEGT. Trimming left V 5 bases short and J 3 bases short, with 11 bases between. CDR3 coding DNA: TGTGCCAGCAGTCCCAGGGGTGTTGGGGCCAACGTCCTGACTTTC. This translates into CASSPRGVGANVLTF.

Only a few counts were recorded for this clone. Possible read error: a much larger clone is one base away. CDR3 loop: CASLSRHSEVYNEQFF. The CDR3 DNA sequence: TGTGCCAGCCTCTCCCGGCACAGTGAAGTTTACAATGAGCAGTTCTTC. The gene calls are TRBV28 and TRBJ2-1; no definite D call. Trimming took off 8 bases at V and 4 bases at J, with 21 bases between the two ends. Germline V gene sequence: CDR1 MDHEN, CDR2 SYDVKM. This CDR3 comprises 16 residues.

This clone was seen ten or more times. This sequence joins TRBV7-9 and TRBJ1-1, with D tentatively TRBD1 (5 bases). V was trimmed by 6 bases and J by 5 bases, leaving 10 bases between them. Germline V gives CDR1 SEHNR, CDR2 FQNEAQ (reference sequence). This CDR3 is 12 amino acids long. CDR3 in DNA: TGTGCCAGCAGGTTGGGGGGGACTGAAGCTTTCTTT. This codes for CASRLGGTEAFF.

This clone was picked up a small number of times. A much larger clone differs from this one at a single base, so this may be a read error. The rearrangement joins TRBV6-1 to TRBJ2-7; 10 bases are a match to TRBD1. The CDR3 is 15 residues long. Germline V gene lookup returns CDR1 MNHNS and CDR2 SASEGT. Trimming took 6 bases from V and 3 from J; bases not matched to a gene: 8. The chain's CDR3 is CASRHGTGVFYEQYF. For the CDR3, the DNA is TGTGCCAGCAGACACGGGACAGGGGTCTTCTACGAGCAGTACTTC.

This clone has more than one count but fewer than ten. A read error may be the cause here, since a much bigger clone is one base away. The CDR3 loop reads CASSFGTYTGELFF. As DNA, the CDR3 is TGTGCCAGCAGCTTTGGGACCTACACCGGGGAGCTGTTTTTT. The rearrangement joins TRBV5-6 to TRBJ2-2; the D gene could be TRBD1 or TRBD2 (5 bases each). The CDR3 contains 14 residues. The V gene lost 2 bases and the J gene lost 3 bases, with 8 bases spanning the gap. Germline V gives CDR1 SGHDT, CDR2 YYEEEE.

This clone was detected ten times or more. The rearrangement joins TRBV9 to TRBJ2-2, with D uncertain. Germline V gives CDR1 SGDLS, CDR2 YYNGEE. The CDR3 consists of 13 residues. V lost 0 bases, J lost 6 bases, and 6 bases lay in between. Written as DNA, the CDR3 is TGTGCCAGCAGCGTAGAAAGCTCCGGGGAGCTGTTTTTT. Translation gives CASSVESSGELFF. Combining the CDR3 with reference TRBV9 and TRBJ2-2 gives the whole variable domain DSGVTQTPKHLITATGQRVTLRCSPRSGDLSVYWYQQSLDQGLQFLIQYYNGEERAKGNILERFSAQQFPDLHSELNLSSLELGDSALYFCASSVESSGELFFGEGSRLTVL.

Of note for this clone: A much larger clone lies one base from this, so it may be a read error. The genes are TRBV18 and TRBJ2-3; D ambiguous. CDR3 size: 13 residues. Germline CDR1 is KGHSH and CDR2 is LQKENI. V dropped 6 bases and J dropped 1 base, with 8 bases sitting between them. The CDR3 DNA is TGTGCCAGCTCTACATGCCGCACAGATACGCAGTATTTT. Translation: CASSTCRTDTQYF.

This clone appeared a few times. A read error may be the cause here, since a much bigger clone is one base away. The chain couples TRBV5-8 to TRBJ1-1; D may be TRBD1 (5 bases). Germline V gives CDR1 SGHTS, CDR2 YDEGEE. V was pared by 3 bases and J by 4 bases, with 13 bases between. The CDR3 is 14 amino acids. The CDR3 reads CASSSGGWGTEAFF. CDR3 in DNA: TGTGCCAGCAGCTCTGGGGGATGGGGCACTGAAGCTTTCTTT.

This clone was counted ten times or more. This chain connects TRBV7-8 to TRBJ1-5; D unclear. The CDR3 totals 14 residues. Trimming left V 3 bases short and J 4 bases short, with 10 bases between. The V gene's germline CDR1 is SGHVS and CDR2 FQNEAQ. The CDR3 DNA is TGTGCCAGCAGCTTCCAGACTGGGAATCAGCCCCAGCATTTT. Translated, it gives CASSFQTGNQPQHF.

This clone was seen many times. The J gene is TRBJ2-2, the V gene TRBV9; 8 bases align to TRBD1. The V and J ends lost 4 bases and 1 base, in that order; junction bases with no gene match: 9. The CDR3 is 17 residues long. The germline gives CDR1 SGDLS, CDR2 YYNGEE. The CDR3 reads CASSHPQGTGNTGELFF. The CDR3 DNA follows: TGTGCCAGCAGCCACCCACAGGGGACAGGGAACACCGGGGAGCTGTTTTTT.

In its sample, this clone was seen many times. This rearrangement joins TRBV4-1 to TRBJ2-3; D call uncertain. V shed 1 base and J shed 5 bases, with 4 bases lying between them. The CDR3 has 12 residues. Germline CDR1 MGHRA, CDR2 YSYEKL. The CDR3 DNA follows: TGCGCCAGCAGCCAAGTGAGAGATACGCAGTATTTT. Translation: CASSQVRDTQYF.

This chain connects TRBV9 to TRBJ2-1; 7 positions match TRBD1. The CDR3 spans 14 residues. Unmatched junction bases numbered 3, after V lost 3 bases and J lost 3 bases. Germline V CDR1 and CDR2: SGDLS, YYNGEE. The CDR3 is CASSGAGGYNEQFF. The CDR3 DNA reads as TGTGCCAGCAGCGGGGCAGGGGGCTACAATGAGCAGTTCTTC. Filled out from reference TRBV9 and TRBJ2-1, the complete variable domain reads DSGVTQTPKHLITATGQRVTLRCSPRSGDLSVYWYQQSLDQGLQFLIQYYNGEERAKGNILERFSAQQFPDLHSELNLSSLELGDSALYFCASSGAGGYNEQFFGPGTRLTVL.

This clone was recorded many times. The rearrangement uses TRBV7-9 and TRBJ2-3; TRBD1 matches 7 bases. The germline gives CDR1 SEHNR, CDR2 FQNEAQ (reference sequence). V lost 7 bases to trimming and J lost 4 bases; unmatched junction nucleotides: 11. The CDR3 covers 15 residues. The CDR3 nucleotides are TGTGCCAGCAACAAGTACGGACAGGTGTCAGATACGCAGTATTTT. It is translated as CASNKYGQVSDTQYF.

Concerning this clone itself: This sequence may be a read error, since a much larger clone differs from it by one base. The chain combines TRBV20-1 with TRBJ2-7, with D possibly matching TRBD1 (6 bases). The length of the CDR3 is 11 residues. The germline gives CDR1 DFQATT, CDR2 SNEGSKA (reference sequence). As DNA, the CDR3 is TGCAGTGCTAGGACAGGTTACGAGCATTACTTC. Its protein is CSARTGYEHYF.

The chain combines TRBV14 with TRBJ1-2; D is uncertain. This CDR3 has 19 amino acids. V lost 1 base and J lost 0, with 21 bases in between. Germline CDR1 and CDR2: SGHDN and FVKESK. CDR3 bases: TGTGCCAGCAGCCAAGGGGTGCGGGTCGCCTCTTCAGCTAACTATGGCTACACCTTC. Amino acids: CASSQGVRVASSANYGYTF.

This clone was counted many times. V and J are TRBV6-1 and TRBJ2-7, with no clear D. V lost 5 bases to trimming and J lost 2 bases, with 4 bases between them. The germline V gene encodes CDR1 MNHNS and CDR2 SASEGT. This CDR3 contains 11 residues. The CDR3 spells CASSSAYEQYF. The CDR3 DNA reads TGTGCCAGCAGTTCCGCCTACGAGCAGTACTTC.

This clone was seen many times. The V gene is TRBV18, the J gene TRBJ2-6; D is undetermined. This CDR3 is built from 13 residues. V shed 4 bases and J shed 2 bases, with 3 bases lying between them. Looked up from germline, CDR1 is KGHSH and CDR2 is LQKENI. CDR3 sequence (DNA): TGTGCCAGCTCACGCCCTGGGGCCAACGTCCTGACTTTC. Translated: CASSRPGANVLTF.

This clone has ten or more counts. The chain links TRBV10-2 to TRBJ2-7; no firm D call. The CDR3 consists of 11 residues. The germline V gene has CDR1 WSHSY and CDR2 SAAADI. Trimming took 6 bases from V and 7 from J, leaving 10 bases between them. CDR3 region: CASSPDWEQYF. CDR3 sequence (DNA): TGCGCCAGCAGCCCAGACTGGGAGCAGTACTTC.

This sequence joins TRBV6-1 and TRBJ2-7; weak D call: TRBD2 (6 bases). This CDR3 spans 15 amino acids. The V and J ends lost 4 bases and 1 base respectively, with 14 bases between them. Looked up from germline, CDR1 is MNHNS and CDR2 is SASEGT. CDR3 region: CASSVQERESYEQYF. The CDR3, as DNA: TGTGCCAGCAGTGTCCAGGAACGGGAGTCCTACGAGCAGTACTTC.

This clone has ten or more counts. The V gene is TRBV9, the J gene TRBJ1-1, with a weak D call TRBD1 (6 bases). Germline values: CDR1 SGDLS, CDR2 YYNGEE. Trimming cost V 0 bases and J 6 bases, with 12 bases left between them. CDR3 size: 14 residues. The CDR3 coding sequence is TGTGCCAGCAGCGTAGATCCGGGGGCTCCTGAAGCTTTCTTT. This sequence encodes CASSVDPGAPEAFF.

This clone came up a few times. The V call is TRBV15, the J call TRBJ1-6; D gene unclear. V was shortened by 4 bases and J by 10 bases, with 14 bases between the two germline ends. This CDR3 comprises 14 residues. Germline loops: CDR1 LNHNV, CDR2 YYDKDF (reference sequence). CDR3 sequence: CATSMTLLSSPLHF. The CDR3, as DNA: TGTGCCACCAGCATGACTCTCCTCTCATCACCCCTCCACTTT.

The chain combines TRBV28 with TRBJ2-6; no clear D gene. The germline CDR1 and CDR2 sequences are MDHEN and SYDVKM. This CDR3 has 15 amino acids. The V end lost 10 bases, the J end lost 0 bases, and 13 bases lay between the germline ends. In DNA, the CDR3 is TGTGCCACCGCAGATACACGCTCTGGGGCCAACGTCCTGACTTTC. It yields the protein CATADTRSGANVLTF. The whole variable domain, filled in from reference TRBV28 and TRBJ2-6, reads DVKVTQSSRYLVKRTGEKVFLECVQDMDHENMFWYRQDPGLGLRLIYFSYDVKMKEKGDIPEGYSVSREKKERFSLILESASTNQTSMYLCATADTRSGANVLTFGAGSRLTVL.

This clone is medium-sized in the sample. This chain connects TRBV6-1 to TRBJ1-5; D call uncertain. This CDR3 is built from 15 residues. Trimming stripped 6 bases from V and 5 bases from J, with 17 bases between. Per germline, CDR1 MNHNS and CDR2 SASEGT. CDR3 sequence reads: CASSTGEGEDQPQHF. The CDR3 DNA reads as TGTGCCAGCAGCACTGGGGAGGGTGAGGATCAGCCCCAGCATTTT.

This clone showed up many times. The genes are TRBV6-1 and TRBJ1-2; perhaps TRBD1 as D (6 bases). Trimming pared 5 bases from V and 6 bases from J, leaving 10 bases between. CDR1 is MNHNS and CDR2 is SASEGT in the germline V gene. This CDR3 comprises 12 residues. CDR3 sequence: CASSLTGNGYTF. Here the CDR3 DNA reads TGTGCCAGCAGTTTAACAGGGAATGGCTACACCTTC.

J is TRBJ1-1 and V is TRBV12-3 or TRBV12-4, with 9 positions matching TRBD1. The V and J ends lost 1 base and 1 base, in that order; junction bases with no gene match: 4. CDR3 length equals 16 residues. CDR3 bases: TGTGCCAGCAGTTTAGAATGGGACAGGGCGAACACTGAAGCTTTCTTT. It is translated as CASSLEWDRANTEAFF.